The entry below gives a single TCR beta chain sequence along with its context. Its specificity is unknown. This specimen includes other DNA sequences encoding the same CDR3. These data are taken from a study of shared clonotypes between healthy human individuals. Study-wide context: Donors, aged 18 to 49, were a couple of women and a few men.

The naive CD8 population came from CD45RO-negative cells selected for CCR7, without terminally differentiated effector memory CD45RA+ cells. Overall study results and limits: Relative to their counterparts shared across all four donors, non-shared clonotypes exhibited diminished generation probabilities.

Data came from immunoSEQ multiplex PCR; TCRdb stores just in-frame clones and leaves some out. The table shows about 2.1 million clones, with 93% occurring only once. This CDR3 is 15 amino acids long. Germline V lookup: CDR1 MNHEY, CDR2 SMNVEV (reference sequence). V gave up 3 bases and J gave up 2 bases; unmatched junction bases: 3. The chain carries TRBV27 and TRBJ2-7, with 11 positions matching TRBD1. This TCR was recovered from a man between 18 and 35 years old in good health. Some clones in this sample may be carry-over from other donors' samples. The sample comprised naive CD8+ T cells from PBMCs. The CDR3 region has the DNA TGTGCCAGCAGTTTTGGGGGACAGGGGGCCTACGAGCAGTACTTC. This translates into CASSFGGQGAYEQYF.